The source of this TCR beta chain is a study of cytomegalovirus exposure and HLA in healthy donors. This clone was counted a few times. Its antigen remains unidentified. PCR used 60 Vbeta primers and 13 Jbeta primers. This table comes from immunoSEQ multiplex PCR, and its TCRdb copy is limited to in-frame clones, with some not included. This table holds a few hundred thousand clones, about four fifths found once. Likely unrecorded immune exposures existed in these nominally healthy donors. The V end was cut by 1 base, the J end by 4 bases, with 11 bases between. Germline assignment: CDR1 SGHVS and CDR2 FNYEAQ. The CDR3 consists of 14 residues. Whole-study findings and limits: Analysis was carried out at a later point, and it linked a missense DCLRE1C variant to TCR beta V- and J-gene trimming. In a later analysis, common viral pathogens appeared linked to several of the most significant clusters.

This sequence was found in a girl aged 2 to 10 in good health and CMV-seronegative. This chain joins TRBV7-6 and TRBJ2-7; perhaps TRBD2 as D (5 bases). The sequencing sample was made of PBMCs. CDR3 DNA sequence: TGTGCCAGCAGCTTAGAAACACGGAGGTACGAGCAGTACTTC. It specifies CASSLETRRYEQYF. The full variable domain, completed using reference TRBV7-6 and TRBJ2-7, is GAGVSQSPRYKVTKRGQDVALRCDPISGHVSLYWYRQALGQGPEFLTYFNYEAQQDKSGLPNDRFSAERPEGSISTLTIQRTEQRDSAMYRCASSLETRRYEQYFGPGTRLTVT.